The T cell receptor (beta chain) under discussion was sequenced for a study of blood T cell repertoires in COVID-19. Profiled with immunoSEQ multiplex PCR; TCRdb holds only in-frame clones, not every one. The sample has about 500,000 clones; roughly 87% are singletons. Participants came from roughly 24 US areas, aged about 18 to 95 years. All recovered Cohort 3 donors got two negative PCRs, got clearance, or saw symptom resolution. Germline-derived CDR1 and CDR2 are MNHEY and SVGAGI. CDR3 length: 14 amino acids. Trimming shortened V by 7 bases and J by 1 base, and 11 bases separated the two germline ends.

The chain links TRBV6-5 to TRBJ2-1; D perhaps matches TRBD2 (5 bases). Input material: PBMCs or T cells enriched from blood (not recorded which). This clonotype was sampled from a woman aged 18-35 years who had recovered from COVID-19. CDR3 bases: TGTGCCAGCACCCCGCCGGGGTCCTACAATGAGCAGTTCTTC. It specifies CASTPPGSYNEQFF.